This T cell receptor beta chain was captured by sequencing in a study of cytomegalovirus exposure and HLA in healthy donors. As for the study in general: From HLA-typed donors, an early data release held 70 million to 100 million unique TCRs.

PCR primers comprised 60 Vbeta and 13 Jbeta primers. The data were produced by immunoSEQ multiplex PCR, yet TCRdb's version contains in-frame clones alone and is incomplete. The sample has about 77,000 clones. Overall study findings and caveats: Three chains tied to CMV proved CMV antigen-specific in vitro. In an earlier analysis, productive rearrangement rates for most beta V segments clustered near 87% or 30%. Roughly uniform sequencing depth across donors was assumed, possibly incorrectly.

Turning to this clone: Its antigen is unknown.

Germline values: CDR1 SGHDT, CDR2 YYEEEE. With 1 base removed from V and 2 bases from J, the gap between germline ends came to 10 bases. The CDR3 extends over 15 amino acids. Sequenced input: PBMCs. The sequence derives from a man in his fifties in good health and CMV-seropositive. The chain links TRBV5-6 to TRBJ1-5; D is perhaps TRBD1 (6 bases). Written as DNA, the CDR3 is TGTGCCAGCAGCTTGCTGACAGGCGGCAATCAGCCCCAGCATTTT. Residues: CASSLLTGGNQPQHF.